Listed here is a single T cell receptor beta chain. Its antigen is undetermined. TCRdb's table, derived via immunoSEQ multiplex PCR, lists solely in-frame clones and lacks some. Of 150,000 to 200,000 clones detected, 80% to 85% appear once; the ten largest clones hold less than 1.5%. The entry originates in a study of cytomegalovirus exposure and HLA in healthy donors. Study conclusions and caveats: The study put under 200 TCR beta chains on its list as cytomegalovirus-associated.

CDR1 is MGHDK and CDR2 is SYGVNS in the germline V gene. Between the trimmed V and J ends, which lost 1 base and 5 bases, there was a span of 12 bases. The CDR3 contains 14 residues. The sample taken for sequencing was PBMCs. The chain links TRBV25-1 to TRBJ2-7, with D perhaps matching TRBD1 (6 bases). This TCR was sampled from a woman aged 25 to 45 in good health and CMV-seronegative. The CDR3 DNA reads TGTGCCAGCAGTGAATTCGCACAGGGAGACGAGCAGTACTTC. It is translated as CASSEFAQGDEQYF.